What follows are 21 T cell receptor beta chains derived from one specimen sequenced in a study of T cell repertoires in cytomegalovirus infection. Each CDR3 protein gets one entry after TCRdb re-called the reads with MiXCR. This table has under 850,000 distinct CDR3 sequences, around 30% appearing once. Which antigens these TCRs recognize remains unknown. Sample: cultured PBMCs, taken from culture after CMV antigen stimulation. These receptors all come from a human donor in good health (CMV status not recorded). Some clones in this sample may be carry-over from other donors' samples.

The J gene is TRBJ1-5, the V gene TRBV7-2; 8 bases fit TRBD1. CDR3 size: 15 residues. Unmatched junction bases numbered 3, after V lost 5 bases and J lost 0 bases. Germline CDR1 reads SGHTA; CDR2 reads FQGNSA. DNA of the CDR3: TGTGCCAGCAGCGACAGGGGCGGTAGCAATCAGCCCCAGCATTTT. It yields the protein CASSDRGGSNQPQHF.

This clonotype has ten or more counts. The V call is TRBV7-2, the J call TRBJ2-4, with D perhaps assigned TRBD1 or TRBD2 (7 bases each). Trimming pared 7 bases from V and 2 bases from J, leaving 18 bases between. In germline, CDR1 is SGHTA, CDR2 FQGNSA. The CDR3 totals 16 residues. This CDR3 is CASTRGGGRSKNIQYF. CDR3 bases: TGTGCCAGCACCAGGGGAGGGGGCCGGTCCAAAAACATTCAGTACTTC.

Only a few counts were recorded for this clonotype. The V gene is TRBV7-9, the J gene TRBJ2-7, with D possibly matching TRBD2 (5 bases). Between the trimmed V and J ends, which lost 5 bases and 3 bases, there was a span of 14 bases. Looked up from germline, CDR1 is SEHNR and CDR2 is FQNEAQ (reference sequence). The CDR3 is 14 amino acids. The CDR3 region has the DNA TGTGCCAGCAGCACCCCCGGGAACTACTACGAGCAGTACTTC. Its translation: CASSTPGNYYEQYF.

This clonotype appeared many times. This sequence joins TRBV11-2 and TRBJ1-6; D uncertain. V gave up 2 bases and J gave up 9 bases, with 14 bases separating them. The CDR3 length is 15 residues. The germline V gene has CDR1 SGHAT and CDR2 FQNNGV. The chain's CDR3 is CASSLSGEISSPLHF. CDR3 bases: TGTGCCAGCAGCTTATCTGGGGAAATAAGTTCACCCCTCCACTTT.

This clonotype was observed at least ten times. The chain couples TRBV7-2 to TRBJ1-1, with unresolved D. V gave up 5 bases and J gave up 11 bases, with 18 bases separating them. This CDR3 has 13 amino acids. Germline CDR1 SGHTA, CDR2 FQGNSA. The DNA of the CDR3 is TGTGCCAGCAGCCCTGGCTTCGGGTGGGAGGCTTTCTTT. Translating gives CASSPGFGWEAFF. The full variable domain, its missing parts supplied by reference TRBV7-2 and TRBJ1-1, is GAGVSQSPSNKVTEKGKDVELRCDPISGHTALYWYRQSLGQGLEFLIYFQGNSAPDKSGLPSDRFSAERTGGSVSTLTIQRTQQEDSAVYLCASSPGFGWEAFFGQGTRLTVV.

The chain has TRBV4-1 and TRBJ1-2; tentative D call: TRBD1 (5 bases). V was shortened by 4 bases and J by 5 bases, with 14 bases between the two germline ends. The germline V gene has CDR1 MGHRA and CDR2 YSYEKL. The CDR3 is 14 amino acids. CDR3 nucleotide sequence: TGCGCCAGCAGCCGGGACGCAGACGGGTATGGCTACACCTTC. This sequence encodes CASSRDADGYGYTF.

The V and J genes are TRBV10-3 and TRBJ1-2; unclear D gene. The CDR3 is made up of 14 amino acids. The germline V and J ends were trimmed by 2 bases and 4 bases, with 11 bases remaining between them. Germline values: CDR1 ENHRY, CDR2 SYGVKD. This chain's CDR3 is CAISEPSRAYGYTF. The DNA of the CDR3 is TGTGCCATCAGTGAGCCGAGTAGGGCCTATGGCTACACCTTC.

This clonotype has a handful of counts. The V gene is TRBV11-2, the J gene TRBJ2-5; 9 bases line up with TRBD1. The J segment lost 4 bases and the V segment lost 5 bases, leaving 8 bases of the junction unmatched. The CDR3 extends over 15 amino acids. In germline, CDR1 is SGHAT, CDR2 FQNNGV. The DNA of the CDR3 is TGTGCCAGCAGCCCCGGACAGGGGATAGGAGAGACCCAGTACTTC. It is translated as CASSPGQGIGETQYF.

This chain uses TRBV20-1 with TRBJ2-3; 7 bases are a match to TRBD2. The V and J ends lost 3 bases and 5 bases, in that order; junction bases with no gene match: 5. Germline-derived CDR1 and CDR2 are DFQATT and SNEGSKA (reference sequence). The CDR3 is made up of 13 amino acids. The CDR3 coding sequence is TGCAGTGCTAGGGGCCTAGCGGTAGATACGCAGTATTTT. It is translated as CSARGLAVDTQYF.

This CDR3 reads CASSQDLQGGTDTQYF. CDR3 in DNA: TGCGCCAGCAGCCAAGATCTCCAGGGTGGCACAGATACGCAGTATTTT. This sequence joins TRBV4-1 and TRBJ2-3; possible D gene TRBD1, 5 bases. V was cut by 0 bases and J by 1 base, with 11 bases left in between. This CDR3 spans 16 amino acids. The germline gives CDR1 MGHRA, CDR2 YSYEKL.

This clonotype has a handful of counts. The chain joins TRBV6-1 to TRBJ2-7, with 15 bases matching TRBD2. V dropped 0 bases and J dropped 5; count of bases not matched to a gene: 5. CDR1 is MNHNS, CDR2 SASEGT, per germline. This CDR3 comprises 17 residues. In DNA form, the CDR3 reads TGTGCCAGCAGTGAAGCCGGGGGACTAGCGGGAGGTAACGAGCAGTACTTC. This codes for CASSEAGGLAGGNEQYF.

V usage is TRBV6-6 and J usage is TRBJ2-3; 10 nucleotides agree with TRBD1. V dropped 3 bases and J dropped 6; count of bases not matched to a gene: 6. The V gene's germline CDR1 is MNHNY and CDR2 SVGAGI (reference sequence). The CDR3 totals 15 residues. This CDR3 reads CASSYTGQGTDTQYF. The CDR3 nucleotides read TGTGCCAGCAGTTATACGGGACAGGGGACGGATACGCAGTATTTT.

The DNA of the CDR3 is TGTGCCAGCAGCCTCCCGACTAGCGGGGGGGCTAATACGCAGTATTTT. Translated, it gives CASSLPTSGGANTQYF. V usage is TRBV4-2 and J usage is TRBJ2-3, with 14 bases matching TRBD2. The CDR3 totals 16 residues. CDR1 and CDR2 (germline): LGHNA, YNFKEQ. J was trimmed by 7 bases and V by 4 bases; bases with no gene match: 7.

The rearrangement links TRBV28 to TRBJ2-6; 7 bases map to TRBD1. The V gene's germline CDR1 is MDHEN and CDR2 SYDVKM. The CDR3 totals 18 residues. Trimming removed 1 base from V and 1 base from J; junction bases left unmatched: 7. The CDR3 spells CASSLSLLQGSGANVLTF. CDR3 DNA: TGTGCCAGCAGTTTATCCCTCCTACAGGGGTCTGGGGCCAACGTCCTGACTTTC.

The genes are TRBV27 and TRBJ2-2, with D unclear. V was cut by 3 bases and J by 7 bases, with 6 bases left in between. The length of the CDR3 is 12 residues. Looked up from germline, CDR1 is MNHEY and CDR2 is SMNVEV (reference sequence). CDR3: CASSFSIGELFF. The CDR3, as DNA: TGTGCCAGCAGTTTCTCCATCGGGGAGCTGTTTTTT.

This rearrangement joins TRBV7-9 to TRBJ2-2; 9 bases are a match to TRBD1. Germline values: CDR1 SEHNR, CDR2 FQNEAQ (reference sequence). V gave up 5 bases and J gave up 5 bases; unmatched junction bases: 6. The CDR3 is made up of 15 amino acids. The CDR3, as DNA: TGTGCCAGCAGCAAGCGACAGGGGGTGACCGGGGAGCTGTTTTTT. This encodes CASSKRQGVTGELFF.

The CDR3 sequence is CASSIWGRHYTF. CDR3 sequence (DNA): TGTGCCAGTAGTATATGGGGCAGACACTACACCTTC. This chain joins TRBV19 and TRBJ1-2, with D perhaps TRBD1 (5 bases). This CDR3 region has 12 residues. Trimming cost V 2 bases and J 10 bases, with 11 bases left between them. Germline V gene data show CDR1 as LNHDA and CDR2 as SQIVND (reference sequence).

In DNA form, the CDR3 reads TGTGCCAGCAGCTTACAAGGGGAGGTGGGGATGAACACTGAAGCTTTCTTT. As protein: CASSLQGEVGMNTEAFF. J is TRBJ1-1 and V is TRBV11-2, with D tentatively TRBD1 (5 bases). The CDR3 length is 17 residues. V dropped 2 bases and J dropped 0 bases, with 16 bases sitting between them. Per germline, CDR1 SGHAT and CDR2 FQNNGV.

A few counts support this clonotype. The chain is built from TRBV6-1 and TRBJ1-4; perhaps TRBD1 as D (5 bases). The length of the CDR3 is 14 residues. Trimming left V 5 bases short and J 7 bases short, with 14 bases between. The germline CDR1 and CDR2 sequences are MNHNS and SASEGT. This CDR3 is CASSPGKRGEKLFF. The CDR3 nucleotides are TGTGCCAGCAGTCCCGGGAAAAGGGGTGAAAAACTGTTTTTT.

J is TRBJ2-5 and V is TRBV19; the match to TRBD2 covers 7 bases. Germline V CDR1 and CDR2: LNHDA, SQIVND (reference sequence). V trimming: 6 bases; J trimming: 3 bases; junction bases outside the gene matches: 13. This CDR3 contains 16 residues. The CDR3 here is CASSRNGAGEEETQYF. The CDR3 DNA follows: TGTGCCAGTAGCCGTAATGGGGCGGGAGAAGAAGAGACCCAGTACTTC.

This clonotype was seen only a few times. The rearrangement uses TRBV7-2 and TRBJ1-2, with no clear D. The CDR3 is 13 residues long. Trimming took 1 base from V and 8 from J, leaving 11 bases between them. From germline, CDR1 is SGHTA and CDR2 FQGNSA. In DNA form, the CDR3 reads TGTGCCAGCAGCTTAGACGTGGGCCAAGGCTACACCTTC. Amino acid sequence: CASSLDVGQGYTF. Combining the CDR3 with reference TRBV7-2 and TRBJ1-2 gives the whole variable domain GAGVSQSPSNKVTEKGKDVELRCDPISGHTALYWYRQSLGQGLEFLIYFQGNSAPDKSGLPSDRFSAERTGGSVSTLTIQRTQQEDSAVYLCASSLDVGQGYTFGSGTRLTVV.